The next 27 T cell receptor beta chains were all read from a single sample in a study of CD8 T cells in Susac syndrome. Reverse transcription of about 0.45 to 1 ug RNA was carried out with random hexamers. TCRdb re-called the immunoSEQ multiplex PCR reads through MiXCR, storing one row per CDR3 protein. Of 350,000 to 550,000 distinct CDR3 sequences listed, approximately 89% were seen once; the top ten hold roughly 0.11%. The specimen sequenced was CD8+ T cells from PBMCs. These receptors originate from a human donor with multiple sclerosis.

The V call is TRBV9, the J call TRBJ2-3, with D maybe TRBD1 (6 bases). Per the germline V gene, CDR1 is SGDLS and CDR2 is YYNGEE. The germline V and J ends were trimmed by 4 bases and 2 bases, with 17 bases remaining between them. This CDR3 is built from 16 residues. In nucleotides, the CDR3 is TGTGCCAGCAGCCTTCCAGGGGTTAGAGACACAGATACGCAGTATTTT. It yields the protein CASSLPGVRDTDTQYF.

The chain employs TRBV10-3 and TRBJ2-7; TRBD1 is a possible D gene (5 bases). V lost 6 bases and J lost 2, with 17 bases in between. The length of the CDR3 is 15 residues. The germline V gene has CDR1 ENHRY and CDR2 SYGVKD. CDR3 in DNA: TGTGCCATCAGGGGCAGGGAATTAACTCCCTACGAGCAGTACTTC. Residues: CAIRGRELTPYEQYF.

The rearrangement uses TRBV7-2 and TRBJ1-2; possibly TRBD1 for D (5 bases). Per germline, CDR1 SGHTA and CDR2 FQGNSA. The CDR3 is 17 amino acids. V was shortened by 0 bases and J by 2 bases, with 16 bases between the two germline ends. CDR3 DNA: TGTGCCAGCAGCTTAGCGCCCGGGACGGTATCCAACTATGGCTACACCTTC. Its protein is CASSLAPGTVSNYGYTF.

The chain employs TRBV29-1 and TRBJ1-1; a possible D gene is TRBD1 (6 bases). This CDR3 contains 11 residues. Germline loops: CDR1 SQVTM, CDR2 ANQGSEA. V lost 4 bases and J lost 7, with 10 bases in between. DNA for the CDR3: TGCAGCGTTGGAGAGGACAGTGAAGCTTTCTTT. Its protein is CSVGEDSEAFF.

The CDR3 DNA reads TGCAGTGCTATTAGCGGAGATTACAATGAGCAGTTCTTC. Translating gives CSAISGDYNEQFF. The chain employs TRBV20-1 and TRBJ2-1, with D tentatively TRBD2 (6 bases). This CDR3 spans 13 amino acids. V dropped 4 bases and J dropped 4 bases, with 11 bases sitting between them. CDR1 is DFQATT and CDR2 is SNEGSKA in the germline V gene (reference sequence).

CDR3 coding DNA: TGTGCCAGCAGAGGCGGGGCCTCCTACGAGCAGTACTTC. It specifies CASRGGASYEQYF. The chain recombines TRBV12-3 or TRBV12-4 with TRBJ2-7; possible D gene TRBD2, 6 bases. The CDR3 has 13 residues. The V and J ends lost 6 bases and 0 bases respectively, with 9 bases between them.

This chain uses TRBV15 with TRBJ2-2; no clear D. CDR3 length: 13 amino acids. Germline CDR1 LNHNV, CDR2 YYDKDF (reference sequence). The V and J ends lost 2 bases and 4 bases respectively, with 5 bases between them. The CDR3 is CATSRLTTGELFF. DNA for the CDR3: TGTGCCACCAGCAGACTGACCACCGGGGAGCTGTTTTTT.

V usage is TRBV7-4 and J usage is TRBJ1-2; TRBD1 matches at 10 bases. This CDR3 comprises 13 residues. Germline CDR1 SGHVT, CDR2 SQSDAQ. The trim removed 5 bases at V and 8 bases at J, leaving 5 bases unmatched. CDR3 in amino acids: CASSRGQGDGYTF. CDR3 DNA sequence: TGTGCCAGCAGCCGAGGACAGGGGGACGGCTACACCTTC.

The J gene is TRBJ1-6, the V gene TRBV19, with D perhaps TRBD1 (6 bases). V was pared by 4 bases and J by 7 bases, with 14 bases between. The CDR3 is 15 residues long. CDR1 and CDR2 (germline): LNHDA, SQIVND (reference sequence). The CDR3 DNA follows: TGTGCCAGTAGTACCGCGACAGGTAGCAATTCACCCCTCCACTTT. Its translation: CASSTATGSNSPLHF. The variable domain in full, completed from reference TRBV19 and TRBJ1-6, reads DGGITQSPKYLFRKEGQNVTLSCEQNLNHDAMYWYRQDPGQGLRLIYYSQIVNDFQKGDIAEGYSVSREKKESFPLTVTSAQKNPTAFYLCASSTATGSNSPLHFGNGTRLTVT.

This chain joins TRBV5-4 and TRBJ1-2; D ambiguous. The CDR3 spans 14 residues. V lost 1 base, J lost 5 bases, and 12 bases lay in between. Germline assignment: CDR1 SGHNT and CDR2 YYREEE (reference sequence). The CDR3 bases are TGTGCCAGCAGCTTGAGTGGATTTTCTTATGGCTACACCTTC. Its protein product is CASSLSGFSYGYTF.

This clonotype occurred a few times. The chain is built from TRBV6-5 and TRBJ1-5; possibly TRBD1 for D (6 bases). This CDR3 contains 14 residues. Per the germline V gene, CDR1 is MNHEY and CDR2 is SVGAGI. Between the trimmed V and J ends, which lost 0 bases and 4 bases, there was a span of 7 bases. CDR3: CASSYSDRNQPQHF. In DNA form, the CDR3 reads TGTGCCAGCAGTTACTCGGACAGAAATCAGCCCCAGCATTTT.

The V call is TRBV30, the J call TRBJ2-7, with D possibly matching TRBD1 (5 bases). This CDR3 contains 13 residues. Trimming pared 3 bases from V and 5 bases from J, leaving 14 bases between. Germline loops: CDR1 GTSNPN, CDR2 SVGIG (reference sequence). The CDR3 here is CAWRAGQGDEQYF. The CDR3 DNA sequence: TGTGCCTGGAGAGCAGGGCAAGGCGACGAGCAGTACTTC. The variable domain in full, with the rest retrieved from reference TRBV30 and TRBJ2-7, is SQTIHQWPATLVQPVGSPLSLECTVEGTSNPNLYWYRQAAGRGLQLLFYSVGIGQISSEVPQNLSASRPQDRQFILSSKKLLLSDSGFYLCAWRAGQGDEQYFGPGTRLTVT.

In DNA, the CDR3 is TGTGCCAGCAGTTTTGGCTCAGGGCCAAACGAGCAGTACTTC. This gives the protein CASSFGSGPNEQYF. The genes are TRBV27 and TRBJ2-7; TRBD1 is a possible D gene (5 bases). V lost 3 bases and J 5 bases, leaving 14 bases between the germline ends. Germline V gene sequence: CDR1 MNHEY, CDR2 SMNVEV (reference sequence). The CDR3 has 14 residues.

The rearrangement uses TRBV30 and TRBJ1-1; the match to TRBD1 covers 9 bases. The CDR3 consists of 17 residues. J was trimmed by 1 base and V by 2 bases; bases with no gene match: 11. In germline, CDR1 is GTSNPN, CDR2 SVGIG (reference sequence). The CDR3 region has the DNA TGTGCCTGGAGTCCCTTAAACCCGGGACAGGGGAACACTGAAGCTTTCTTT. It is translated as CAWSPLNPGQGNTEAFF.

This chain joins TRBV3-1 and TRBJ1-5; the D gene is possibly TRBD1 (6 bases). This CDR3 has 15 amino acids. Germline lookup yields CDR1 LGHDT and CDR2 YNNKEL (reference sequence). V lost 6 bases to trimming and J lost 0 bases, with 12 bases between them. CDR3 in amino acids: CASSLTGDSNQPQHF. The CDR3 bases are TGTGCCAGCAGTTTGACAGGAGATAGCAATCAGCCCCAGCATTTT. Supplemented by reference TRBV3-1 and TRBJ1-5, the full variable domain reads DTAVSQTPKYLVTQMGNDKSIKCEQNLGHDTMYWYKQDSKKFLKIMFSYNNKELIINETVPNRFSPKSPDKAHLNLHINSLELGDSAVYFCASSLTGDSNQPQHFGDGTRLSIL.

This clonotype showed up just once. The rearrangement links TRBV21-1 to TRBJ1-5; the D call TRBD1 from the table was never checked on the DNA. TRBV21-1 corresponds to a pseudogene. The CDR3 loop spans 20 amino acids. The CDR3 coding sequence is TGTGCCAGCAGCAAAGAAGCCCGGGACAGGGATTATATGGGCAATCAGCCCCAGCATTTT. Translated: CASSKEARDRDYMGNQPQHF.

The J gene is TRBJ2-5, the V gene TRBV7-9; 12 bases align to TRBD2. Trimming took 4 bases from V and 1 from J; bases not matched to a gene: 4. Germline V gene sequence: CDR1 SEHNR, CDR2 FQNEAQ (reference sequence). The CDR3 spans 16 residues. The CDR3 bases are TGTGCCAGCAGCTCCACGGGACTAGCGGGCCAAGAGACCCAGTACTTC. This codes for CASSSTGLAGQETQYF.

V is TRBV6-1 and J is TRBJ1-4; D not certain. This CDR3 comprises 14 residues. Trimming removed 1 base from V and 5 bases from J, with 8 bases in between. Germline loops: CDR1 MNHNS, CDR2 SASEGT. DNA of the CDR3: TGTGCCAGCAGTGAAGTGAACAGCAATGAAAAACTGTTTTTT. Translating it yields CASSEVNSNEKLFF.

The V gene is TRBV4-1, the J gene TRBJ2-3, with TRBD2 matching over 9 bases. Per germline, CDR1 MGHRA and CDR2 YSYEKL. J was trimmed by 5 bases and V by 4 bases; bases with no gene match: 13. The CDR3 runs to 17 residues. The CDR3 DNA reads TGCGCCAGCAGCCCATCCCCCCAGCGGGAGGTTGGAGATACGCAGTATTTT. As protein: CASSPSPQREVGDTQYF.

This clonotype was observed a few times. The chain couples TRBV30 to TRBJ2-1; 11 bases agree with TRBD1. The length of the CDR3 is 14 residues. Germline lookup yields CDR1 GTSNPN and CDR2 SVGIG (reference sequence). V lost 2 bases to trimming and J lost 8 bases; unmatched junction nucleotides: 5. CDR3 bases: TGTGCCTGGAGTATGGGGACAGGGGGTCATGAGCAGTTCTTC. This encodes CAWSMGTGGHEQFF.

This clonotype was observed a handful of times. V is TRBV27 and J is TRBJ1-2, with TRBD1 identical over 8 bases. Germline CDR1 is MNHEY and CDR2 is SMNVEV (reference sequence). The CDR3 extends over 14 amino acids. J lost 5 bases, V lost 5 bases, and 7 bases had no gene match. Written as DNA, the CDR3 is TGTGCCAGCAGTGGGACAGGCGGAGCGTATGGCTACACCTTC. Translation: CASSGTGGAYGYTF.

This clonotype was detected once. The chain combines TRBV6-5 with TRBJ1-1; a possible D gene is TRBD1 (5 bases). CDR1 MNHEY and CDR2 SVGAGI come from the germline V gene. CDR3 size: 13 residues. V was trimmed by 7 bases and J by 1 base, leaving 10 bases between them. DNA of the CDR3: TGTGCCAGCACTACTCAGGGGAACACTGAAGCTTTCTTT. Translation: CASTTQGNTEAFF.

CDR3 nucleotides: TGTGCCAGCAGTTTATTTACAGGCAGATCTTCGTACGTAGGGCGAGAGACCCAGTACTTC. The encoded protein is CASSLFTGRSSYVGRETQYF. V gene TRBV12-3 or TRBV12-4 combines with J gene TRBJ2-5, with a weak D call TRBD1 (5 bases). CDR3 size: 20 residues. V gave up 2 bases and J gave up 4 bases, with 29 bases separating them.

This chain links TRBV11-2 with TRBJ2-1; D is undetermined. The CDR3 has 16 residues. In germline, CDR1 is SGHAT, CDR2 FQNNGV. The V and J ends lost 6 bases and 1 base respectively, with 16 bases between them. The CDR3 here is CASSPTLEGSYNEQFF. Written as DNA, the CDR3 is TGTGCCAGCAGTCCGACGCTGGAAGGGTCCTACAATGAGCAGTTCTTC.

The chain recombines TRBV27 with TRBJ2-1, with 8 bases aligning to TRBD2. This CDR3 comprises 16 residues. J lost 7 bases, V lost 0 bases, and 8 bases had no gene match. The germline gives CDR1 MNHEY, CDR2 SMNVEV (reference sequence). CDR3 in amino acids: CASSLSAGEMWNEQFF. CDR3 nucleotide sequence: TGTGCCAGCAGTTTATCAGCGGGAGAGATGTGGAATGAGCAGTTCTTC.

The chain joins TRBV5-5 to TRBJ1-2, with D unresolved. The CDR3 has 13 amino acids. Germline V gene data show CDR1 as SGHKS and CDR2 as YYEKEE (reference sequence). Trimming took off 2 bases at V and 4 bases at J, with 9 bases between the two ends. CDR3 in DNA: TGTGCCAGCAGCTTTTCTCTCCCCTATGGCTACACCTTC. Protein sequence: CASSFSLPYGYTF.

The rearrangement links TRBV11-3 to TRBJ2-1; D is undetermined. V was pared by 5 bases and J by 8 bases, with 16 bases between. The CDR3 is 14 amino acids. Germline CDR1 is SGHNT and CDR2 is YENEEA. The CDR3 loop is CASSDTLTSHEQFF. The CDR3 DNA follows: TGTGCCAGCAGCGACACTCTTACCTCCCATGAGCAGTTCTTC. Drawing the rest from reference TRBV11-3 and TRBJ2-1, the complete variable domain is EAGVVQSPRYKIIEKKQPVAFWCNPISGHNTLYWYLQNLGQGPELLIRYENEEAVDDSQLPKDRFSAERLKGVDSTLKIQPAELGDSAVYLCASSDTLTSHEQFFGPGTRLTVL.